A selection of T cell receptor beta chains follows, all from one sample in a study of HIV-infected patients and healthy controls. Via MiXCR, TCRdb re-called the 5' RACE reads, giving one row per CDR3 protein. Found here are about 5,700 distinct CDR3 sequences, 8.5% to 9% of them singletons; the top ten hold about 27%. Material: blood, obtained during antiretroviral therapy. These receptors were taken from an adult with HIV infection. The conserved cysteine and the conserved F or W are not part of the CDR3 here.

TRBJ1-4 | TRBV15 | ATRYRGNEKLF
TRBJ2-6 | TRBV6-5 | ASSYSRYGANVLT
TRBJ1-1 | TRBV11-2 | ASSLGVGNTEAF
TRBJ1-1 | TRBV27 | ASSLHGPNTEAF
TRBJ2-2 | TRBV7-3 | ASSPSAGELF
TRBJ2-7 | TRBV28 | ASSNGLAGAGEQY
TRBJ1-2 | TRBV7-4 | ASSFRTERNSNYGYT
TRBJ1-1 | TRBV12-3/TRBV12-4 | ASSLGGNGYTEAF
TRBJ1-5 | TRBV19 | ASSTRTDHGASNQPQH
TRBJ1-1 | TRBV6-5 | ASSSGQYTEAF
TRBJ2-1 | TRBV12-3/TRBV12-4 | ASSPPGLAYNEQF
TRBJ2-3 | TRBV2 | ASSRNLAGGRDTQY
TRBJ1-1 | TRBV5-1 | ASRSGTGTMNTEAF
TRBJ2-7 | TRBV27 | ASTFQGASDEQY
TRBJ2-1 | TRBV12-3/TRBV12-4 | ASSLTGSGNEQF